Sequencing of this T cell receptor (beta chain) was carried out in a study of post-analysis software for immune sequencing data. This clonotype has at least ten counts. Its antigen is undetermined. Included in the TCR beta cDNA libraries were unique molecular identifiers. TCRdb re-called the PCR reads through MiXCR, storing one row per CDR3 protein. The sample lists a few hundred thousand distinct CDR3 sequences, roughly 30% occurring once. Study outcomes and limitations: Strong co-clustering by F measure linked samples that shared a preparation batch. Comparison with controls showed significantly lower normalized Chao1 diversity in multiple sclerosis patients.

This TCR was sampled from a girl aged 10 to 17 with multiple sclerosis. The sequenced sample consisted of blood.

The CDR3 region is CASSLSFETASYEQYF. The CDR3 nucleotides are TGCGCCAGCAGCTTGTCTTTCGAGACAGCCTCCTACGAGCAGTACTTC. The rearrangement uses TRBV5-1 and TRBJ2-7; D possibly corresponds to TRBD1 (5 bases). Per germline, CDR1 SGHRS and CDR2 YFSETQ. Trimming removed 1 base from V and 0 bases from J, with 14 bases in between. The CDR3 consists of 16 residues.